These T cell receptor beta chains were read from a single sample in a study of blood T cell repertoires in COVID-19. Method: immunoSEQ multiplex PCR; TCRdb's copy keeps in-frame clones and lacks some. The sample yields some 360,000 clones, almost 90% seen once. Sequences were obtained from PBMCs or T cells enriched from blood (not recorded which). The source is a woman aged 30 to 39 who had been exposed to COVID-19. Both conserved end residues are part of each CDR3. The order of the fields is J gene, D gene, clone size, V gene, CDR3 DNA, CDR3 protein. D genes are given only for firm matches. For some rows the clone size is stated as once, few or many, or as a class when expanded; others skip it.

>TRBJ1-3|-|-|TRBV5-6
TGTGCCAGCAGCATTGACAGGCGAGGAAACACCATATATTTT
CASSIDRRGNTIYF
>TRBJ1-4|-|-|TRBV30
TGTGCCTGGAGTGCCCCGAGCGGGGACGAAAAACTGTTTTTT
CAWSAPSGDEKLFF
>TRBJ1-2|-|-|TRBV7-9
TGTGCCAGCAGCTTAGGTGGTTCAGCGAACTATGGCTACACCTTC
CASSLGGSANYGYTF
>TRBJ1-1|TRBD1|-|TRBV5-1
TGCGCCAGCAGCTTGGTGGGACAGGGGGCTACTGAAGCTTTCTTT
CASSLVGQGATEAFF
>TRBJ2-3|TRBD1|-|TRBV9
TGTGCCAGCAGCGTAGAGGACAGGGGGGCAGATACGCAGTATTTT
CASSVEDRGADTQYF
>TRBJ1-1|-|-|TRBV28
TGTGCCAGCAGTTTATCCCCCTTTGAAGCTTTCTTT
CASSLSPFEAFF
>TRBJ2-7|-|-|TRBV7-9
TGTGCCAGCAGCCCGAAATCGCGCCCCTACGAGCAGTACTTC
CASSPKSRPYEQYF
>TRBJ2-7|-|-|TRBV18
TGTGCCAGCTCACCGTCGAGCTCCTACGAGCAGTACTTC
CASSPSSSYEQYF
>TRBJ2-5|TRBD2|-|TRBV7-8
TGTGCCAGCAGCAGACTAGCGGGCCAAGAGACCCAGTACTTC
CASSRLAGQETQYF
>TRBJ1-1|-|-|TRBV5-1
TGCGCCAGCAGCGCGGGAGGTCAACTGAGGGGAACTGAAGCTTTCTTT
CASSAGGQLRGTEAFF
>TRBJ2-2|-|-|TRBV5-5
TGTGCCAGCAGCCCGGGCGGGTCGGGGGAGCTGTTTTTT
CASSPGGSGELFF
>TRBJ2-7|TRBD2|-|TRBV11-2
TGTGCCAGCAGCTTAGCGGGCGGGAGGATCTACGAGCAGTACTTC
CASSLAGGRIYEQYF
>TRBJ2-3|TRBD1|-|TRBV7-3
TGTGCCAGCAGCCCAACCATCGACAGGGGCCTCACAGATACGCAGTATTTT
CASSPTIDRGLTDTQYF
>TRBJ1-6|TRBD1|-|TRBV18
TGTGCCAGCTCACCATCCGAAGGGGGCGCCGGATCACCCCTCCACTTT
CASSPSEGGAGSPLHF
>TRBJ2-3|TRBD2|-|TRBV9
TGTGCCAGCAGCGATTTGACTAGCGGGAACACAGATACGCAGTATTTT
CASSDLTSGNTDTQYF
>TRBJ1-4|TRBD1|-|TRBV6-5
TGTGCCAGCAGTTACGCCGGGACAGTTGGCGAACTGTTTTTT
CASSYAGTVGELFF
>TRBJ1-2|-|-|TRBV28
TGTGCCAGCAGTCTGTCGAATTACAGAGTTTTCGGCTACACCTTC
CASSLSNYRVFGYTF
>TRBJ1-1|TRBD1|-|TRBV29-1
TGCAGCGCCCCCGGCCAGACAGGGTATGAAGCTTTCTTT
CSAPGQTGYEAFF
>TRBJ2-5|TRBD2|few|TRBV9
TGTGCCAGCAGCGCCGAAGGACGGGGACTAGCGGGGGAGACCCAGTACTTC
CASSAEGRGLAGETQYF
>TRBJ2-7|TRBD2|-|TRBV5-1
TGCGCCAGTAGCTTTTCTAGCGGGGTCGAGCAGTACTTC
CASSFSSGVEQYF
>TRBJ2-1|-|-|TRBV2
TGTGCCAGCAGTGAAGGCCGGGGGGCGTCCTACAATGAGCAGTTCTTC
CASSEGRGASYNEQFF
>TRBJ2-1|TRBD2|-|TRBV27
TGTGCCAGCAGTAGAGCGGGAGGATCCTACAATGAGCAGTTCTTC
CASSRAGGSYNEQFF
>TRBJ2-7|-|-|TRBV19
TGTGCCAGTAGTATAGGTCTAGCGAGGGACGAGCAGTACTTC
CASSIGLARDEQYF
>TRBJ2-5|TRBD2|-|TRBV18
TGTGCCAGCTCACCGGCTAGCGGGTTTCGGTACCAAGAGACCCAGTACTTC
CASSPASGFRYQETQYF
>TRBJ1-5|-|-|TRBV4-2
TGTGCCAGCAGCCAAGAGGGAGGGGGACCTAATCAGCCCCAGCATTTT
CASSQEGGGPNQPQHF
>TRBJ1-6|-|-|TRBV18
TGTGCCAGCTCACCGAGTCCGGGACAACGAAATTCACCCCTCCACTTT
CASSPSPGQRNSPLHF
>TRBJ1-1|-|-|TRBV28
TGTGCCAGCCGCCTGGGGGGGCGAGAAACTGAAGCTTTCTTT
CASRLGGRETEAFF
>TRBJ1-1|-|-|TRBV7-9
TGTGCCAGCAGCCTGTCGGGGGGTGAAGCTTTCTTT
CASSLSGGEAFF
>TRBJ2-1|TRBD2|-|TRBV19
TGTGCCAGTAGGTTAGCGGGAGGGACTCACAATGAGCAGTTCTTC
CASRLAGGTHNEQFF
>TRBJ2-5|TRBD2|-|TRBV24-1
TGTGCCACCAGTGACCCGGGAGGTGGCAGAGAAGAGACCCAGTACTTC
CATSDPGGGREETQYF
>TRBJ2-3|TRBD1|-|TRBV19
TGTGCCAGTAGAGACAGGGGGCTGACAGATACGCAGTATTTT
CASRDRGLTDTQYF
>TRBJ2-7|TRBD2|-|TRBV10-3
TGTGCCATCAGTAGGACTAGCGGGGATACCTACGAGCAGTACTTC
CAISRTSGDTYEQYF
>TRBJ2-7|TRBD2|-|TRBV10-3
TGTGCCATCAGTGAATTGGCGGGAGATTCCACCTCCGAGCAGTACTTC
CAISELAGDSTSEQYF